This T cell receptor beta chain stems from a study of blood T cell repertoires in COVID-19. Study overall: Acute and convalescent COVID-19 specimens originated in the United States, Italy and Spain.

Trimming left V 4 bases short and J 7 bases short, with 14 bases between. Germline values: CDR1 SEHNR, CDR2 FQNEAQ (reference sequence). The CDR3 loop spans 13 amino acids. Authors' data handling: Amplifying reference gene primers gave estimates of nucleated cell counts. Sequencing was performed with immunoSEQ multiplex PCR; in TCRdb, only in-frame clones are kept and a portion is missing. V and J calls and clone size follow that table, whereas D and trimming were derived from the DNA. The sample contains around 250,000 clones, roughly 84% of which appear only once. This chain connects TRBV7-9 to TRBJ2-7; D call uncertain. The receptor comes from a woman in her forties who had recovered from COVID-19. The sample taken for sequencing was peripheral blood. The CDR3 loop reads CASSSPALREQYF. CDR3 in DNA: TGTGCCAGCAGCTCCCCCGCGCTGCGAGAGCAGTACTTC.